Only a few counts were recorded for the clone carrying this T cell receptor beta chain. The data stem from a study of CD8+ T cells in alopecia areata. Trimming cost V 7 bases and J 0 bases, with 13 bases left between them. The CDR3 length is 14 residues. The germline V gene has CDR1 SQVTM and CDR2 ANQGSEA. In alopecia areata patients, both lesional scalp punch biopsies and peripheral blood were collected. From PBMCs, CD4+ and CD8+ T cells were sorted. Extracted RNA was reverse transcribed, and the resulting cDNA served as sequencing template. Assay: immunoSEQ multiplex PCR; the TCRdb copy retains only in-frame clones and omits some. In the table there are 89,000 or so clones, about 53% of which are singletons.

The sample was NKG2D-high CD8+ T cells sorted from blood. The origin of this receptor is a human donor with alopecia areata. J is TRBJ2-1 and V is TRBV29-1; no clear D. The CDR3 nucleotides read TGCAGCGCCGAGACGGCCAGCTCCTACAATGAGCAGTTCTTC. Protein sequence: CSAETASSYNEQFF.